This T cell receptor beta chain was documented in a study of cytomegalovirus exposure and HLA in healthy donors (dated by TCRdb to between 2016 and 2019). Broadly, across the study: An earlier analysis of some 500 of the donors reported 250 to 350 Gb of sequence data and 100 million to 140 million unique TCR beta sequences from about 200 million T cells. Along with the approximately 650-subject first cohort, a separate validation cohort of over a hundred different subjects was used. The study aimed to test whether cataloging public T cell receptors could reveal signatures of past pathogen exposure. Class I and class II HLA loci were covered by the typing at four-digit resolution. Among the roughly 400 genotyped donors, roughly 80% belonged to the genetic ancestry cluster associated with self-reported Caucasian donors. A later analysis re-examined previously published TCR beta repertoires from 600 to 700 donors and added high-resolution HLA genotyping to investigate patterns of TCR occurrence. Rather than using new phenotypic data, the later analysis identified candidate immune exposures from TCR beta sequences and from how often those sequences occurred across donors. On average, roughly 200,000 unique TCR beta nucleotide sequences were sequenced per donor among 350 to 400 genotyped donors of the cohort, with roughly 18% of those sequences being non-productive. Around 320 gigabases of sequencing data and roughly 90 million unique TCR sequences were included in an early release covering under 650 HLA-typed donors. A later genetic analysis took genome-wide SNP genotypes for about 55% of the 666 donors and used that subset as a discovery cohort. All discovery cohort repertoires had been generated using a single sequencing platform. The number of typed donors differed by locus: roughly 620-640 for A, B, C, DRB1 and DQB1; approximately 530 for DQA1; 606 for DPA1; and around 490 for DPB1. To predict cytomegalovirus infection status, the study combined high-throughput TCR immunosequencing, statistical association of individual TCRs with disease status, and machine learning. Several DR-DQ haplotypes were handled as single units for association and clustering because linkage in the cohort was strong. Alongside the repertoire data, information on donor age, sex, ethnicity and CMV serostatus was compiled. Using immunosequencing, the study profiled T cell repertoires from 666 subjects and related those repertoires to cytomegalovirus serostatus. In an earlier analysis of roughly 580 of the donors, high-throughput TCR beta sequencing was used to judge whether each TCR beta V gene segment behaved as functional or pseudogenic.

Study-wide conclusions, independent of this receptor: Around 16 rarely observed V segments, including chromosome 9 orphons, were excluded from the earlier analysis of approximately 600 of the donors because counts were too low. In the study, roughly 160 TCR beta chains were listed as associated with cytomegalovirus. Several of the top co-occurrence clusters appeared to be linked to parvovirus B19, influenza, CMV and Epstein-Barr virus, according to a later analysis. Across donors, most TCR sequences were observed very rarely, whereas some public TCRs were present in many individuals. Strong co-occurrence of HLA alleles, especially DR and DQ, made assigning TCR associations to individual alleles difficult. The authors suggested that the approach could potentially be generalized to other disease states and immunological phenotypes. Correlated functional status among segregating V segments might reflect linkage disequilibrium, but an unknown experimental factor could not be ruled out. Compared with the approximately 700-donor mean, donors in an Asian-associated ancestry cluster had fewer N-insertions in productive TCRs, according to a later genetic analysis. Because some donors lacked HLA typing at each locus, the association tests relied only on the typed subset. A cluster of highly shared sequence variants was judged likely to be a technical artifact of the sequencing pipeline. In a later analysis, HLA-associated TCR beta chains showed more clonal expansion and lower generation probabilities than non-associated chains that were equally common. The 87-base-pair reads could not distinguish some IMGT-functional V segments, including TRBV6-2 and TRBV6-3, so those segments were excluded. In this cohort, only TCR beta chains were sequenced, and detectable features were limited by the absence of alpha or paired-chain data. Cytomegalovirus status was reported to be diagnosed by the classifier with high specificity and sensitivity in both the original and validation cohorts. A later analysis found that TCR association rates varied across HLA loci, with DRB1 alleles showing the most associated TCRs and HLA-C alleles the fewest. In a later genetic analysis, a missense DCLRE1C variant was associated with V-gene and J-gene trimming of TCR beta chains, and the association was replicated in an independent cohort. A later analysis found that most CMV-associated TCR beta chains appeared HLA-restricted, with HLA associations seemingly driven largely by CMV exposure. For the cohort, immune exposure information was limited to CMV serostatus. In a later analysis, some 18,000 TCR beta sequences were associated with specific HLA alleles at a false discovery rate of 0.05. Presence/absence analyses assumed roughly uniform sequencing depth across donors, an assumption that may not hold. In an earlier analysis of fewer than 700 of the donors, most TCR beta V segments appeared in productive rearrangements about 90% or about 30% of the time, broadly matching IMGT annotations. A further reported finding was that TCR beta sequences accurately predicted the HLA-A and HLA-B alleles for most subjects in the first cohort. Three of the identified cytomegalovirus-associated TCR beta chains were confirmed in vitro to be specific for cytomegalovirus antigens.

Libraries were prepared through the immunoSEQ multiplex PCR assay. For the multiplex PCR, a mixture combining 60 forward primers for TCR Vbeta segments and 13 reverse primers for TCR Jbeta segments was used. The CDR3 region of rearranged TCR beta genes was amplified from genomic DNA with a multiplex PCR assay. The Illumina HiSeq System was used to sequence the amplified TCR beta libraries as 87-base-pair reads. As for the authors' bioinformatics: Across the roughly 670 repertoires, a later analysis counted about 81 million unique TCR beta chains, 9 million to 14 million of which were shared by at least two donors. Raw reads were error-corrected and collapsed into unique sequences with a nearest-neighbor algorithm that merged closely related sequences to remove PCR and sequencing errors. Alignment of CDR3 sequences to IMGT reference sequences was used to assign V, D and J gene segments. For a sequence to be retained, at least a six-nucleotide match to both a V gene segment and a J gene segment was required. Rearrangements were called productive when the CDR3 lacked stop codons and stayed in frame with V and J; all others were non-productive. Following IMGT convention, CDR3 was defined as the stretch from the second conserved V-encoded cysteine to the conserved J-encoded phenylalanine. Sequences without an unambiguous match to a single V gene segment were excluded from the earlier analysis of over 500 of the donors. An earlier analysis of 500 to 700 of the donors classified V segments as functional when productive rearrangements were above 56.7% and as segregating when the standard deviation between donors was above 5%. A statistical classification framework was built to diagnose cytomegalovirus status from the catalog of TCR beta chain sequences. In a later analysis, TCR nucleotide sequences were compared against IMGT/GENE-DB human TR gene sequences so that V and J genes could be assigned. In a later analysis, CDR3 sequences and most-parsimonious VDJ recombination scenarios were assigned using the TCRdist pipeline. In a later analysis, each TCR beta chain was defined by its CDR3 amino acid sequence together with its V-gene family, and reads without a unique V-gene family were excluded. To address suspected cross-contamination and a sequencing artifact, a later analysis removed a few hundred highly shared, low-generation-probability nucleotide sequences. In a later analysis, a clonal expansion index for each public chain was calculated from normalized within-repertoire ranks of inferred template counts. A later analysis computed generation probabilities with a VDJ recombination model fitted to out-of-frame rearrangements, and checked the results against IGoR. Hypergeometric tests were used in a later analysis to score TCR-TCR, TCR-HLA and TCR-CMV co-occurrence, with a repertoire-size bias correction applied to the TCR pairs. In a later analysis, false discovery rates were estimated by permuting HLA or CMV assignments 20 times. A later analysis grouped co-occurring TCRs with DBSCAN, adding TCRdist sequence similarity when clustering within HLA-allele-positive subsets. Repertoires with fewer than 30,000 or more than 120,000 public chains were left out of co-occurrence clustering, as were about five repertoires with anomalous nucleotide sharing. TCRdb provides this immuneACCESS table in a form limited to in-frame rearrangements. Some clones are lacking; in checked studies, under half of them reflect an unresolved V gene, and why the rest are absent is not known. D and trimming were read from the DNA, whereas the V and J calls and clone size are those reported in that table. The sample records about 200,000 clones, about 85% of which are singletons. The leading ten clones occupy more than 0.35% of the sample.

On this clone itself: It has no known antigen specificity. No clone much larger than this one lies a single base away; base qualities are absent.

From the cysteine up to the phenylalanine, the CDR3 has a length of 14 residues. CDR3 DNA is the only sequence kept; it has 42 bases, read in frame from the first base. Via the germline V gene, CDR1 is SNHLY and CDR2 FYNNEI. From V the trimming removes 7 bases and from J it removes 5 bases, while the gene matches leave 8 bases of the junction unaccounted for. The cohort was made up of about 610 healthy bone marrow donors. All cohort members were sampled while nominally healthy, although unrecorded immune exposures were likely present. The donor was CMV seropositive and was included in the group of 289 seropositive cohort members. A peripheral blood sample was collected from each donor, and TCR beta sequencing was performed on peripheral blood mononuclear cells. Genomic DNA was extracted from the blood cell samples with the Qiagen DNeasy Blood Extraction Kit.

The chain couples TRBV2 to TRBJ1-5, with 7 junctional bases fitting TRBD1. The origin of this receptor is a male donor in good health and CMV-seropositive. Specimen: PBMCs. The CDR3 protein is CASNPGTAYQPQHF. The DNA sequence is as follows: TGTGCCAGCAACCCCGGGACAGCCTATCAGCCCCAGCATTTT. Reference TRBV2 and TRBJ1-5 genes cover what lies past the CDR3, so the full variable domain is EPEVTQTPSHQVTQMGQEVILRCVPISNHLYFYWYRQILGQKVEFLVSFYNNEISEKSEIFDDQFSVERPDGSNFTLKIRSTKLEDSAMYFCASNPGTAYQPQHFGDGTRLSIL.